Below, one T cell receptor beta chain is given with its context. What it recognizes is unknown. This sample is part of a study of neoadjuvant anti-PD-1 for oral cavity cancer. Study-level information: Patients mostly received three to four biweekly nivolumab doses at 3 mg/kg before surgery.

The study's findings and limits: Post-treatment tumors with larger preexisting clones showed more shrinkage.

Survey sequencing of tumors mostly used about 4.8 ug DNA, two replicates. Data came from immunoSEQ multiplex PCR; TCRdb stores just in-frame clones and leaves some out. The data hold 10,000 to 15,000 clones, with roughly 60% observed a single time. This CDR3 comprises 15 residues. Germline values: CDR1 SGHRS, CDR2 YFSETQ. V lost 4 bases to trimming and J lost 0 bases, with 11 bases between them. The clonotype was recovered from a person between 40 and 85 years old with oral cavity squamous cell carcinoma. The sequencing used tumor tissue, collected before nivolumab (anti-PD-1) treatment. V is TRBV5-1 and J is TRBJ1-3, with a possible D match to TRBD1 (6 bases). The DNA for the CDR3 is TGCGCCAGCAGCCCGGGACACAACTCTGGAAACACCATATATTTT. Protein product: CASSPGHNSGNTIYF. Looking up the rest from reference TRBV5-1 and TRBJ1-3 gives the full variable domain: KAGVTQTPRYLIKTRGQQVTLSCSPISGHRSVSWYQQTPGQGLQFLFEYFSETQRNKGNFPGRFSGRQFSNSRSEMNVSTLELGDSALYLCASSPGHNSGNTIYFGEGSWLTVV.